The clone carrying this T cell receptor (beta chain) has only a few counts. This sample is part of a study of human T cells and chemical hapten exposure. Sample time point: pre-sensitization, week 0. Treatment meaning: therapeutic diphenylcyclopropenone sensitization with weekly scalp DPC. CDR3 size: 16 residues. V trimming: 3 bases; J trimming: 1 base; junction bases outside the gene matches: 8. The germline V gene encodes CDR1 SGHVS and CDR2 FQNEAQ. MiXCR, run by TCRdb on the RACE reads, gives a single entry per CDR3 protein. The sample shows roughly 81,000 distinct CDR3 sequences, over 6.5% of them seen only once.

The sample in question was whole blood, obtained in connection with sensitization to the hapten diphenylcyclopropenone (DPC). The rearrangement joins TRBV7-8 to TRBJ2-5, with 7 positions matching TRBD2. The receptor was isolated from a man aged 40-49 years with alopecia areata. Some clones in this sample may be carry-over from other donors' samples. The CDR3 loop is CASSFSWGGSQETQYF. DNA for the CDR3: TGTGCCAGCAGCTTTAGCTGGGGAGGGAGCCAAGAGACCCAGTACTTC.